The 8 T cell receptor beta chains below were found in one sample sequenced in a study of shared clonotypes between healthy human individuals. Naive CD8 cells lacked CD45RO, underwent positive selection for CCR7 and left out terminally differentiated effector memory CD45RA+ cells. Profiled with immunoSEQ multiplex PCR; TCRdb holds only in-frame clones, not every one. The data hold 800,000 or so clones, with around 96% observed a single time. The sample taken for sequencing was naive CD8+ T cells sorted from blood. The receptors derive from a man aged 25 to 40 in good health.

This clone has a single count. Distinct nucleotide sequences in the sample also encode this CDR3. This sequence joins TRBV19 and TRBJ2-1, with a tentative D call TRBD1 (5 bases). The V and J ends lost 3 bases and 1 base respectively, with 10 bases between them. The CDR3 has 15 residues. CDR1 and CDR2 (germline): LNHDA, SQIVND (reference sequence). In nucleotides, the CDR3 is TGTGCCAGTAGTATTTCAGGGTCGTCCTACAATGAGCAGTTCTTC. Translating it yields CASSISGSSYNEQFF.

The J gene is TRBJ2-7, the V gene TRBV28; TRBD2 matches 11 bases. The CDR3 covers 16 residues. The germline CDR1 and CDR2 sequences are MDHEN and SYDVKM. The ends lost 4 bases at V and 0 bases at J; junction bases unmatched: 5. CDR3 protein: CASSSPGLAASYEQYF. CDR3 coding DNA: TGTGCCAGCAGTTCCCCGGGACTAGCGGCCTCCTACGAGCAGTACTTC. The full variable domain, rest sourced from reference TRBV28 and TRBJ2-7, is DVKVTQSSRYLVKRTGEKVFLECVQDMDHENMFWYRQDPGLGLRLIYFSYDVKMKEKGDIPEGYSVSREKKERFSLILESASTNQTSMYLCASSSPGLAASYEQYFGPGTRLTVT.

Here the CDR3 reads CASRWTGGQSNTEAFF. The CDR3 nucleotides read TGTGCCAGCAGGTGGACAGGGGGCCAATCGAACACTGAAGCTTTCTTT. This chain links TRBV7-9 with TRBJ1-1; 11 bases are shared with TRBD1. V lost 6 bases and J lost 1; bases outside the gene matches: 7. This CDR3 has 16 residues. Germline V lookup: CDR1 SEHNR, CDR2 FQNEAQ (reference sequence).

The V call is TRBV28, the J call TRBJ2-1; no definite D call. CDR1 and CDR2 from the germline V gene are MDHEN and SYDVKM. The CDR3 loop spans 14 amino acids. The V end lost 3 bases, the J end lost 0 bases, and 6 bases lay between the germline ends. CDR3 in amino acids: CASSFPASYNEQFF. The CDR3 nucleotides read TGTGCCAGCAGTTTTCCGGCCTCCTACAATGAGCAGTTCTTC.

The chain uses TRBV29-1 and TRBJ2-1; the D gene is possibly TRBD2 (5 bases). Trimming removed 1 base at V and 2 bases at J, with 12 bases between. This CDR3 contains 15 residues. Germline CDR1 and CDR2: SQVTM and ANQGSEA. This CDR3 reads CSVEVGLAAYNEQFF. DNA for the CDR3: TGCAGCGTTGAAGTGGGTCTAGCTGCCTACAATGAGCAGTTCTTC.

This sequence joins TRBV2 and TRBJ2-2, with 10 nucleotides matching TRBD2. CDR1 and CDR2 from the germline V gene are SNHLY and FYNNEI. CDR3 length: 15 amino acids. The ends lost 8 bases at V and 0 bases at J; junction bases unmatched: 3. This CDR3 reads CASGGLATNTGELFF. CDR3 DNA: TGTGCCAGCGGGGGACTAGCGACGAACACCGGGGAGCTGTTTTTT.

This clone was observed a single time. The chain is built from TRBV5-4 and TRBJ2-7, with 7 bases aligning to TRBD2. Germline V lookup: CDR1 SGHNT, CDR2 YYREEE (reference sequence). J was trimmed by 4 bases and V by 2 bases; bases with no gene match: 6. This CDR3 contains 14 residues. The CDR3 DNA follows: TGTGCCAGCAGCTTCGGACTAGGGCCTTACGAGCAGTACTTC. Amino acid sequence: CASSFGLGPYEQYF.

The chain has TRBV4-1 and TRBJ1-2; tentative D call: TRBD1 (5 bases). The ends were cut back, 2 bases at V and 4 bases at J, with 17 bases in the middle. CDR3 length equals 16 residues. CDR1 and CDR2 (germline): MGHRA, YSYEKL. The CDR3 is CASSQFSSGGAYGYTF. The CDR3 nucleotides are TGCGCCAGCAGCCAATTCTCGTCAGGAGGGGCCTATGGCTACACCTTC.